This TCR beta chain is from a study of shared clonotypes between healthy human individuals. Data came from immunoSEQ multiplex PCR; TCRdb stores just in-frame clones and leaves some out. The sample lists about 600,000 clones, roughly 97% occurring once. Regarding the study as a whole: In general, naive subsets displayed greater estimated richness than memory subsets did.

This CDR3 has 11 residues. Germline V gives CDR1 SGHRS, CDR2 YFSETQ. The V end was cut by 1 base, the J end by 5 bases, with 4 bases between. A note on this clone: As yet, its antigen is unknown.

Sequencing was carried out using naive CD4+ T cells sorted from blood. Stated subset: CD45RA+ positively selected. This clonotype originated in a young woman in good health. The rearrangement uses TRBV5-1 and TRBJ2-7; D is undetermined. DNA of the CDR3: TGCGCCAGCAGCTTGAAGAACGAGCAGTACTTC. Translation: CASSLKNEQYF.